Shown below are 10 T cell receptor beta chains from a single sample sequenced in a study of vaccination effects on CD4 cells after COVID-19. Culture lasted under 13 days before CD4+ T cell isolation. Measured with immunoSEQ multiplex PCR; TCRdb has only the in-frame clones, and not every one. The sample lists approximately 45,000 clones, about three quarters occurring once. Antigens of these TCRs are unknown. The sample was CD4+ T cells from PBMCs cultured without peptide, taken before COVID-19 vaccination. These receptors were collected from a human donor who had a prior SARS-CoV-2 infection.

The chain is built from TRBV5-1 and TRBJ2-1; D call uncertain. CDR1 and CDR2 (germline): SGHRS, YFSETQ. CDR3 length: 15 amino acids. The V end lost 2 bases, the J end lost 2 bases, and 11 bases lay between the germline ends. CDR3 sequence reads: CASSFSVAPYNEQFF. CDR3 bases: TGCGCCAGCAGCTTTTCGGTAGCCCCCTACAATGAGCAGTTCTTC. The full variable domain, its missing parts supplied by reference TRBV5-1 and TRBJ2-1, is KAGVTQTPRYLIKTRGQQVTLSCSPISGHRSVSWYQQTPGQGLQFLFEYFSETQRNKGNFPGRFSGRQFSNSRSEMNVSTLELGDSALYLCASSFSVAPYNEQFFGPGTRLTVL.

This chain joins TRBV7-8 and TRBJ2-1, with D tentatively TRBD2 (5 bases). With 2 bases removed from V and 4 bases from J, the gap between germline ends came to 12 bases. CDR1 SGHVS and CDR2 FQNEAQ come from the germline V gene. This CDR3 is built from 15 residues. The CDR3 nucleotides read TGTGCCAGCAGCTTAATCCAGACTAATTACAATGAGCAGTTCTTC. Amino acid sequence: CASSLIQTNYNEQFF.

CDR3 protein: CATSAGGQPQHF. The CDR3 DNA reads as TGTGCCACCAGTGCCGGGGGCCAGCCCCAGCATTTT. The chain couples TRBV24-1 to TRBJ1-5; maybe TRBD1 (6 bases). This CDR3 spans 12 amino acids. Germline V lookup: CDR1 KGHDR, CDR2 SFDVKD. Trimming stripped 5 bases from V and 7 bases from J, with 8 bases between.

The chain carries TRBV9 and TRBJ2-7; D may be TRBD1 (6 bases). CDR1 is SGDLS, CDR2 YYNGEE, per germline. The CDR3 sequence is 15 residues long. Trimming stripped 3 bases from V and 0 bases from J, with 13 bases between. The DNA for the CDR3 is TGTGCCAGCAGCGCAACAGGGCAAATCTCCTACGAGCAGTACTTC. Protein sequence: CASSATGQISYEQYF.

The rearrangement joins TRBV5-6 to TRBJ2-3, with D unresolved. This CDR3 comprises 11 residues. The V end was cut by 5 bases, the J end by 5 bases, with 6 bases between. The germline gives CDR1 SGHDT, CDR2 YYEEEE. The CDR3 DNA reads as TGTGCCAGCAGGAACAAAGATACGCAGTATTTT. Protein: CASRNKDTQYF.

The gene calls are TRBV19 and TRBJ1-6; unclear D gene. The CDR3 has 14 amino acids. Germline CDR1 LNHDA, CDR2 SQIVND (reference sequence). V lost 5 bases, J lost 9 bases, and 14 bases lay in between. The CDR3 nucleotides read TGTGCCAGTAGTCACACAGCGGCCAGTTCACCCCTCCACTTT. Translation: CASSHTAASSPLHF.

The V and J genes are TRBV12-3 or TRBV12-4 and TRBJ1-2, with TRBD1 matching 7 bases. J was trimmed by 5 bases and V by 6 bases; bases with no gene match: 6. This CDR3 contains 13 residues. CDR3 residues: CASSPTGVYGYTF. DNA of the CDR3: TGTGCCAGCAGCCCAACAGGGGTTTATGGCTACACCTTC.

The V and J genes are TRBV27 and TRBJ2-7; weak D call: TRBD2 (6 bases). Germline CDR1 and CDR2: MNHEY and SMNVEV (reference sequence). With 5 bases removed from V and 3 bases from J, the gap between germline ends came to 20 bases. The CDR3 totals 16 residues. The DNA for the CDR3 is TGTGCCAGCAGTCCGGGCGAGGGGACTTTCCTCTACGAGCAGTACTTC. Amino acids: CASSPGEGTFLYEQYF.

The chain employs TRBV7-9 and TRBJ2-5, with 9 bases aligning to TRBD1. The CDR3 has 16 residues. V was pared by 3 bases and J by 4 bases, with 9 bases of the junction left unmatched. The germline V gene encodes CDR1 SEHNR and CDR2 FQNEAQ (reference sequence). CDR3 residues: CASSFSSGQGVETQYF. The CDR3, as DNA: TGTGCCAGCAGCTTCTCTTCGGGACAGGGAGTAGAGACCCAGTACTTC.

V and J are TRBV24-1 and TRBJ1-2; D unresolved. Per the germline V gene, CDR1 is KGHDR and CDR2 is SFDVKD. The CDR3 runs 14 residues. V shed 4 bases and J shed 7 bases, with 15 bases lying between them. CDR3 sequence reads: CATSDPAREPGYTF. CDR3 coding DNA: TGTGCCACCAGTGACCCCGCAAGGGAACCTGGCTACACCTTC.